This TCR beta chain emerged from a study of OX40 agonist ivuxolimab in advanced cancers. TCRdb keeps only in-frame clones here, not all; method: immunoSEQ multiplex PCR. The table records some 25,000 clones, approximately 85% of them present only once. The CDR3 extends over 15 amino acids. V lost 1 base to trimming and J lost 5 bases, with 11 bases between them. Germline CDR1 MGHRA, CDR2 YSYEKL. Sequences were derived from CD4+ or CD8+ T cells sorted from blood, sampled in a trial of the OX40 agonist ivuxolimab. This clonotype was obtained from an adult with an advanced solid tumor such as melanoma, head and neck, liver or kidney cancer. The chain has TRBV4-1 and TRBJ2-2; D might be TRBD2 (5 bases). The CDR3 spells CASSQGLGGTGELFF. CDR3 nucleotides: TGCGCCAGCAGCCAAGGGTTAGGCGGGACCGGGGAGCTGTTTTTT.